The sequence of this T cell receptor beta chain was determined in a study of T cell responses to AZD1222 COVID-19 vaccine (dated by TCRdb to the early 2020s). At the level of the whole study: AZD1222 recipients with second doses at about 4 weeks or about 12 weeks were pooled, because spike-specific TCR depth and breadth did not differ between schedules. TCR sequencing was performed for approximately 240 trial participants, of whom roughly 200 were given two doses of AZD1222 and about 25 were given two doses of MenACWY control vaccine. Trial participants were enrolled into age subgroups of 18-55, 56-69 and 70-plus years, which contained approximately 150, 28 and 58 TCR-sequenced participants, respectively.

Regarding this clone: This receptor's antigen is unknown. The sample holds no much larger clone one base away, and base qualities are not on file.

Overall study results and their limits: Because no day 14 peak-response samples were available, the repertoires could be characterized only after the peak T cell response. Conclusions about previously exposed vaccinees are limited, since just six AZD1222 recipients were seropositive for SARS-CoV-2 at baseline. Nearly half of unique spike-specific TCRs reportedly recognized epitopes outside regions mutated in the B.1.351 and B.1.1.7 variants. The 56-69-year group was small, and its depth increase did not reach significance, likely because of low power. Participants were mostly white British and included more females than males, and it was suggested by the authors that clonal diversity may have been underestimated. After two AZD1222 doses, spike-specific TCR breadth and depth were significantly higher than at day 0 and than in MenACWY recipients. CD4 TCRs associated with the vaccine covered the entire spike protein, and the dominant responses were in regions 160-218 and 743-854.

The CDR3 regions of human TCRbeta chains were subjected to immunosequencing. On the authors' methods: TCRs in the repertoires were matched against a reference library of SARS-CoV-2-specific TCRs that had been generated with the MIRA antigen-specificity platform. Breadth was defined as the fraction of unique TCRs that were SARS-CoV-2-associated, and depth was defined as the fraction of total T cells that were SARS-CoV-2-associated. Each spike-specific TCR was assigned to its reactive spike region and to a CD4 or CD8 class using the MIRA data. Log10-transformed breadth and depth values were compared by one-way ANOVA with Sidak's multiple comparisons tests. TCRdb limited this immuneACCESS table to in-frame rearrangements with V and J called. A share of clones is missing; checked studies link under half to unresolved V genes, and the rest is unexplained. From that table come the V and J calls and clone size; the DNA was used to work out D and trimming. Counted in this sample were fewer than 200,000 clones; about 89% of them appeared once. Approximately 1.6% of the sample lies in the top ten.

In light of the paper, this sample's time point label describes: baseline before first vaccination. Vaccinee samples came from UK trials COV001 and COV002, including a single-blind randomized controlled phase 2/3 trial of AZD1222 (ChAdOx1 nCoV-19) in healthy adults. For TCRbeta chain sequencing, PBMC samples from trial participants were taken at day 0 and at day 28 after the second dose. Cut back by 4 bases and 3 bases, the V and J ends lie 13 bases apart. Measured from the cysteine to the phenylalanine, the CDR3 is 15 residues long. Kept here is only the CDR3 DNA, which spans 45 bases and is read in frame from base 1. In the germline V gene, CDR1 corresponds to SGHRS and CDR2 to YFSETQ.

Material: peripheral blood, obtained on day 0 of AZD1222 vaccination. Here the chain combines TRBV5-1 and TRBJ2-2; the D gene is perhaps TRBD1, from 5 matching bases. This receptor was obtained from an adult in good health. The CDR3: CASSGVGVDTGELFF. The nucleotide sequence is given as TGCGCCAGCAGCGGAGTAGGGGTGGACACCGGGGAGCTGTTTTTT.